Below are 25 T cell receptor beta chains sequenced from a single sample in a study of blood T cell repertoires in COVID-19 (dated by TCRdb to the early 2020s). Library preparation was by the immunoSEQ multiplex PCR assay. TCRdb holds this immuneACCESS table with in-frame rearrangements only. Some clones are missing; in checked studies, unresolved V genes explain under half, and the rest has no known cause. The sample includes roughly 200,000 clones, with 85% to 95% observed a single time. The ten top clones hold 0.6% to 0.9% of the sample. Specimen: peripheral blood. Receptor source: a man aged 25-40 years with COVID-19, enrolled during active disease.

The CDR3 DNA follows: TGTGCCAGCAGCCAAGCCCACCCAATTGGGAGTGAAAAACTGTTTTTT. This gives the protein CASSQAHPIGSEKLFF. The chain couples TRBV14 to TRBJ1-4; D is unresolved. This CDR3 has 16 amino acids. Deletions cut 1 base from V and 7 bases from J, with 16 bases between. Germline values: CDR1 SGHDN, CDR2 FVKESK.

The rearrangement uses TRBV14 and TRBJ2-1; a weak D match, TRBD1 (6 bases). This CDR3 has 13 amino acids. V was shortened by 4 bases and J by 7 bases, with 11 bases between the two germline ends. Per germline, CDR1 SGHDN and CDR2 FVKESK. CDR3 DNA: TGTGCCAGCAGCCCTACAGGGCGGAATGAGCAGTTCTTC. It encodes CASSPTGRNEQFF. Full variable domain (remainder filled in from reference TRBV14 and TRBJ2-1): EAGVTQFPSHSVIEKGQTVTLRCDPISGHDNLYWYRRVMGKEIKFLLHFVKESKQDESGMPNNRFLAERTGGTYSTLKVQPAELEDSGVYFCASSPTGRNEQFFGPGTRLTVL.

CDR3 nucleotide sequence: TGCAGCGTAGGGGCCCCAACAGGGGACGAGCAGTACTTC. It translates to CSVGAPTGDEQYF. This chain uses TRBV29-1 with TRBJ2-7, with 7 bases aligning to TRBD1. After removal of 6 bases from V and 5 bases from J, the junction contained 10 bases not matched to a gene. The CDR3 consists of 13 residues. Germline V gives CDR1 SQVTM, CDR2 ANQGSEA.

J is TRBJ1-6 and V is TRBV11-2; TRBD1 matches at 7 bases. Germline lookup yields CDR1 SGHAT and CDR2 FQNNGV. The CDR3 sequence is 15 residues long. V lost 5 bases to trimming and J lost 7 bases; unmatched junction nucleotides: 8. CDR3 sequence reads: CASSHLQGGNSPLHF. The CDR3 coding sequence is TGTGCCAGCAGCCACCTTCAGGGGGGAAATTCACCCCTCCACTTT.

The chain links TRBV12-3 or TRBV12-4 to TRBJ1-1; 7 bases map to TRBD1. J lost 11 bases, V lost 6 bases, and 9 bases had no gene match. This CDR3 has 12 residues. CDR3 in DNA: TGTGCCAGCAGCCGGAACAGGGGCATGGCTTTCTTT. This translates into CASSRNRGMAFF.

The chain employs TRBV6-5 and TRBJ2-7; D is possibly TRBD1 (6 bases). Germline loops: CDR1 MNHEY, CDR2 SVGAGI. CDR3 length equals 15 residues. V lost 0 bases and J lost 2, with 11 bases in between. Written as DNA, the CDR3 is TGTGCCAGCAGTTACTCACAGGGACCGGCCTACGAGCAGTACTTC. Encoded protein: CASSYSQGPAYEQYF.

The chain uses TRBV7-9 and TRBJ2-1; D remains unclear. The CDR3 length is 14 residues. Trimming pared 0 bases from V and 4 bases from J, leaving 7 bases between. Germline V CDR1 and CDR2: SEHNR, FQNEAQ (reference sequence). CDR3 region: CASSLASRYNEQFF. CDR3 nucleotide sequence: TGTGCCAGCAGCTTAGCGTCCAGATACAATGAGCAGTTCTTC.

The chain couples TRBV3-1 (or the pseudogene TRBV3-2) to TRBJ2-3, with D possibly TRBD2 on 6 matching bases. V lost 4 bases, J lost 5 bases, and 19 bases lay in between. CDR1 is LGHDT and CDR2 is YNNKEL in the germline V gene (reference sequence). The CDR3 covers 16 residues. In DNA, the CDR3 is TGTGCCAGCAGCCTTCGGACTACCGGCCGTGGAGATACGCAGTATTTT. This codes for CASSLRTTGRGDTQYF.

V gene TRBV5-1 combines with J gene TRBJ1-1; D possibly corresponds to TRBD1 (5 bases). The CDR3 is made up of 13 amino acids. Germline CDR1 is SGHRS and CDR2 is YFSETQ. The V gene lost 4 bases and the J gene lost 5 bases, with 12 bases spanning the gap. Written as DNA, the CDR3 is TGCGCCAGCAGCAGGAGGGGTGTTACTGAAGCTTTCTTT. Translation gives CASSRRGVTEAFF.

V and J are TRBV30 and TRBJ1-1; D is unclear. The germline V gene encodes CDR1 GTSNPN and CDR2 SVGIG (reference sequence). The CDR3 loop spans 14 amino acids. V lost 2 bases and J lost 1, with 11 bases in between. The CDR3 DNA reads TGTGCCTGGAGTCCCCTTGGTAGGAACACTGAAGCTTTCTTT. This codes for CAWSPLGRNTEAFF.

The CDR3 loop reads CASSDARAQNTEAFF. CDR3 sequence (DNA): TGCGCCAGCAGTGACGCCAGGGCCCAGAACACTGAAGCTTTCTTT. V is TRBV10-2 and J is TRBJ1-1, with a possible D match to TRBD1 (5 bases). Germline CDR1 WSHSY, CDR2 SAAADI. This CDR3 comprises 15 residues. Between the trimmed V and J ends, which lost 3 bases and 1 base, there was a span of 12 bases.

CDR3 nucleotides: TGTGCCAGCAGCTTGGTTTCGAGGAGCACAGATACGCAGTATTTT. Translated: CASSLVSRSTDTQYF. This chain links TRBV5-5 with TRBJ2-3; no firm D call. The CDR3 is 15 amino acids. The V gene's germline CDR1 is SGHKS and CDR2 YYEKEE (reference sequence). The V end was cut by 0 bases, the J end by 0 bases, with 8 bases between.

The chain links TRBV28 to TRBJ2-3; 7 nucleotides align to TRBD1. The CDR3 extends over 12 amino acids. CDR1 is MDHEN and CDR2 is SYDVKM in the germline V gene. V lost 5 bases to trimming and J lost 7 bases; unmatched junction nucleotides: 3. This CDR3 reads CASSQQGNTQYF. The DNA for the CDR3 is TGTGCCAGCAGTCAACAGGGGAATACGCAGTATTTT.

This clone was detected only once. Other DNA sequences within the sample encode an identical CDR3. In DNA form, the CDR3 reads TGTGCCAGCAGCGTAGTCGGGGGAATCACAGATACGCAGTATTTT. It specifies CASSVVGGITDTQYF. The rearrangement uses TRBV9 and TRBJ2-3; D might be TRBD2 (6 bases). This CDR3 spans 15 amino acids. In germline, CDR1 is SGDLS, CDR2 YYNGEE. Trimming took 0 bases from V and 2 from J, leaving 10 bases between them.

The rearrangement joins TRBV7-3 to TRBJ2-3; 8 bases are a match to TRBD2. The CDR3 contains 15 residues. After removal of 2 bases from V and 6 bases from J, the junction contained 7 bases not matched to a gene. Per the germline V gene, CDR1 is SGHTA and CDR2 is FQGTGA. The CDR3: CASSLLAGTGDTQYF. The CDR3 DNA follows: TGTGCCAGCAGCTTATTAGCGGGGACCGGGGATACGCAGTATTTT. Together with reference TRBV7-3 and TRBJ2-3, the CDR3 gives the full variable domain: GAGVSQTPSNKVTEKGKYVELRCDPISGHTALYWYRQSLGQGPEFLIYFQGTGAADDSGLPNDRFFAVRPEGSVSTLKIQRTERGDSAVYLCASSLLAGTGDTQYFGPGTRLTVL.

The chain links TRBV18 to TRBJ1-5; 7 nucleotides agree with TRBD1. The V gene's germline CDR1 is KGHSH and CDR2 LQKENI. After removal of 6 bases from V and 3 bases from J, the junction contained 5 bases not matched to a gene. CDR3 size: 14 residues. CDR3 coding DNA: TGTGCCAGCTCTTCGACAGGGAACAATCAGCCCCAGCATTTT. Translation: CASSSTGNNQPQHF.

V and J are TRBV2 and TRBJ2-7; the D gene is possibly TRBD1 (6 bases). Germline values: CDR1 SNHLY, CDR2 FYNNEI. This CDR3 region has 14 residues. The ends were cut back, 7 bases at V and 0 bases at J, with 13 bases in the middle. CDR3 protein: CASKGHPSSYEQYF. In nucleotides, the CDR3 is TGTGCCAGCAAGGGACACCCCAGCTCCTACGAGCAGTACTTC. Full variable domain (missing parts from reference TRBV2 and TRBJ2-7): EPEVTQTPSHQVTQMGQEVILRCVPISNHLYFYWYRQILGQKVEFLVSFYNNEISEKSEIFDDQFSVERPDGSNFTLKIRSTKLEDSAMYFCASKGHPSSYEQYFGPGTRLTVT.

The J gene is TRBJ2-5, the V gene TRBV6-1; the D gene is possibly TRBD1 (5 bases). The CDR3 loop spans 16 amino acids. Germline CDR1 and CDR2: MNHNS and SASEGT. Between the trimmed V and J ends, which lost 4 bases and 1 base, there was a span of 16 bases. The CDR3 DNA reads TGTGCCAGCAGTGGCTGGACACGAACAATCCAAGAGACCCAGTACTTC. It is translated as CASSGWTRTIQETQYF.

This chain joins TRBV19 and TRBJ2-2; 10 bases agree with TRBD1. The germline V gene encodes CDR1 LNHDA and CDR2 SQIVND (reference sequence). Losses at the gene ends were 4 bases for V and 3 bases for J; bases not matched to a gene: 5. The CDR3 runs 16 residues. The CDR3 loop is CASSTRTGGDTGELFF. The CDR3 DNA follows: TGTGCCAGTAGTACCCGGACAGGGGGGGACACCGGGGAGCTGTTTTTT.

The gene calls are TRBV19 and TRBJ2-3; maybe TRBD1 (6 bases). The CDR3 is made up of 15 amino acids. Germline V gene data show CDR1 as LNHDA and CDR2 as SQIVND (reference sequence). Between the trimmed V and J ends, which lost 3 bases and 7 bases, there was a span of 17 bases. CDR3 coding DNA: TGTGCCAGTAGTATCCCCATGGGGGCCAGGAATACGCAGTATTTT. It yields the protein CASSIPMGARNTQYF.

CDR3 coding DNA: TGTGCCAGCAGCAAGGGACAGGGGGCCAATGAGCAGTTCTTC. It is translated as CASSKGQGANEQFF. The gene calls are TRBV5-4 and TRBJ2-1, with 12 bases matching TRBD1. Germline CDR1 SGHNT, CDR2 YYREEE (reference sequence). V gave up 4 bases and J gave up 6 bases; unmatched junction bases: 2. This CDR3 has 14 amino acids.

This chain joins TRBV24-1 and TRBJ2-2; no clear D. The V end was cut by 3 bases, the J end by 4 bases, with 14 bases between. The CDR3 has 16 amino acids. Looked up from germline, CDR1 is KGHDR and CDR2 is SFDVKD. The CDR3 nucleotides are TGTGCCACCAGTGATCCGACACGCGCCTCCACCGGGGAGCTGTTTTTT. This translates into CATSDPTRASTGELFF.

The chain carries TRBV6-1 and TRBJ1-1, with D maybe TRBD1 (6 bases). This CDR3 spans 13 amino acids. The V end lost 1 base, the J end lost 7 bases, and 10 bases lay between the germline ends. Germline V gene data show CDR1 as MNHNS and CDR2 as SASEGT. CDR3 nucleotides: TGTGCCAGCAGTGAAGGGAACAGGGATGAAGCTTTCTTT. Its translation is CASSEGNRDEAFF.

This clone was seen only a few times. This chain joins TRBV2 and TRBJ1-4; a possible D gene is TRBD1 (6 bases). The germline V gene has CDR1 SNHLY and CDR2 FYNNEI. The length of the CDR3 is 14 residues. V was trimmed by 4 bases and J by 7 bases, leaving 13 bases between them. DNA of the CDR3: TGTGCCAGCAGTGTTGGGGGCGGGGGTGAAAAACTGTTTTTT. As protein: CASSVGGGGEKLFF. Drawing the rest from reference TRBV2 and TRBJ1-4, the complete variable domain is EPEVTQTPSHQVTQMGQEVILRCVPISNHLYFYWYRQILGQKVEFLVSFYNNEISEKSEIFDDQFSVERPDGSNFTLKIRSTKLEDSAMYFCASSVGGGGEKLFFGSGTQLSVL.

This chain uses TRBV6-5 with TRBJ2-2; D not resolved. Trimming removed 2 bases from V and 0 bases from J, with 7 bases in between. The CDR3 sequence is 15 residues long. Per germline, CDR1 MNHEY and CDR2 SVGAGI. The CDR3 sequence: CASSYGHPNTGELFF. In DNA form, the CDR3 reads TGTGCCAGCAGTTACGGGCACCCGAACACCGGGGAGCTGTTTTTT.